This entry describes one TCR beta chain. No antigen is known for it. These data are taken from a study of identical twins. J lost 5 bases, V lost 1 base, and 7 bases had no gene match. The length of the CDR3 is 16 residues. CDR1 SEHNR and CDR2 FQNEAQ come from the germline V gene (reference sequence). TCRdb recomputed calls from the 5' RACE reads with MiXCR, one row per CDR3 protein. Among about 490,000 distinct CDR3 sequences listed, approximately 16% were seen once. Overall study results and limits: Because invariant MAIT and iNKT cells could be present, zero-insertion analyses could be partly confounded.

These sequences were also reported in another study, on yellow fever vaccine responses in identical twins. That source adds: Reportedly, twins showed a vaccine T cell response that looked partly convergent and partly personalized.

The receptor's source is a woman under 30 in good health. Sequenced material: CD4+ T cells sorted from blood. V is TRBV7-9 and J is TRBJ2-5; TRBD1 aligns across 10 bases. The CDR3 here is CASSLDPGQGKETQYF. The CDR3 DNA sequence: TGTGCCAGCAGCTTAGACCCGGGACAGGGGAAGGAGACCCAGTACTTC.